Listed here are 7 T cell receptor beta chains from one sample, sequenced in a study of OX40 agonist ivuxolimab in advanced cancers. Data came from immunoSEQ multiplex PCR; TCRdb stores just in-frame clones and leaves some out. The sample comprises about 16,000 clones, 84% of which are singletons, and 72% rests with the top ten. Sequenced here: CD4+ or CD8+ T cells sorted from blood, sampled in a trial of the OX40 agonist ivuxolimab. The receptor source for this set is an adult with an advanced solid tumor such as melanoma, head and neck, liver or kidney cancer.

The chain links TRBV9 to TRBJ1-1; perhaps TRBD1 as D (5 bases). The length of the CDR3 is 15 residues. V lost 4 bases to trimming and J lost 3 bases, with 16 bases between them. CDR1 is SGDLS, CDR2 YYNGEE, per germline. The CDR3 region is CASSSPGGADTEAFF. The CDR3 DNA is TGTGCCAGCAGCTCTCCTGGAGGGGCCGACACTGAAGCTTTCTTT. The entire variable domain, with the rest obtained from reference TRBV9 and TRBJ1-1, is as follows: DSGVTQTPKHLITATGQRVTLRCSPRSGDLSVYWYQQSLDQGLQFLIQYYNGEERAKGNILERFSAQQFPDLHSELNLSSLELGDSALYFCASSSPGGADTEAFFGQGTRLTVV.

The chain carries TRBV19 and TRBJ2-7; either TRBD1 or TRBD2 may fit D (5 bases each). In germline, CDR1 is LNHDA, CDR2 SQIVND (reference sequence). V was cut by 5 bases and J by 6 bases, with 17 bases left in between. The CDR3 sequence is 14 residues long. The CDR3 sequence: CASSPAMRGLEQYF. CDR3 bases: TGTGCCAGTAGTCCCGCTATGAGGGGTCTCGAGCAGTACTTC.

This clone was detected a few times. The J gene is TRBJ2-5, the V gene TRBV7-2; 8 bases match TRBD2. Trimming removed 1 base from V and 3 bases from J; junction bases left unmatched: 1. The germline V gene encodes CDR1 SGHTA and CDR2 FQGNSA. The CDR3 runs to 14 residues. CDR3 loop: CASSLGGRKETQYF. The CDR3 DNA reads as TGTGCCAGCAGCTTAGGCGGGAGGAAAGAGACCCAGTACTTC.

The V gene is TRBV25-1, the J gene TRBJ1-2, with 8 bases aligning to TRBD1. The CDR3 consists of 12 residues. The germline V gene has CDR1 MGHDK and CDR2 SYGVNS. V lost 4 bases to trimming and J lost 8 bases; unmatched junction nucleotides: 3. CDR3 bases: TGTGCCAGCAGTGGACAGGGGAGCGGCTACACCTTC. This translates into CASSGQGSGYTF.

The chain has TRBV7-9 and TRBJ2-3, with 10 bases that match TRBD2. V lost 5 bases to trimming and J lost 3 bases; unmatched junction nucleotides: 8. This CDR3 has 16 amino acids. CDR1 is SEHNR, CDR2 FQNEAQ, per germline (reference sequence). DNA for the CDR3: TGTGCCAGCAGCCGCATGGGACTAGCGACTACAGATACGCAGTATTTT. Its protein product is CASSRMGLATTDTQYF. Drawing the rest from reference TRBV7-9 and TRBJ2-3, the complete variable domain is DTGVSQNPRHKITKRGQNVTFRCDPISEHNRLYWYRQTLGQGPEFLTYFQNEAQLEKSRLLSDRFSAERPKGSFSTLEIQRTEQGDSAMYLCASSRMGLATTDTQYFGPGTRLTVL.

A few counts support this clone. The rearrangement uses TRBV5-1 and TRBJ2-7; D perhaps matches TRBD1 (5 bases). Germline V gene sequence: CDR1 SGHRS, CDR2 YFSETQ. This CDR3 contains 13 residues. Trimming cost V 3 bases and J 4 bases, with 11 bases left between them. The CDR3 nucleotides read TGCGCCAGCAGCTACGACAGTGGTTACGAGCAGTACTTC. Its protein product is CASSYDSGYEQYF.

The rearrangement uses TRBV27 and TRBJ1-5; TRBD1 is a possible D gene (5 bases). The CDR3 runs to 15 residues. Per the germline V gene, CDR1 is MNHEY and CDR2 is SMNVEV (reference sequence). The ends were cut back, 8 bases at V and 0 bases at J, with 14 bases in the middle. The CDR3 DNA sequence: TGTGCCAGCGGGGTACCAGGGTTTAGCAATCAGCCCCAGCATTTT. Its translation: CASGVPGFSNQPQHF.